This T cell receptor beta chain derives from a study of breast tumors, draining lymph nodes, adjacent tissues. The ends lost 5 bases at V and 5 bases at J; junction bases unmatched: 11. The CDR3 has 16 amino acids. Germline V gives CDR1 SEHNR, CDR2 FQNEAQ (reference sequence). General observations from the study: Most tumor T cells seemingly derive from lymph node, then expand in tumor. That most tumor T cells come from lymph nodes remained unproven. Luminal-like breast cancer showed significantly greater tumor-nontumor repertoire similarity than basal-like breast cancer did.

TCRdb processed the multiplex PCR reads anew with MiXCR; each CDR3 protein has one entry. The table records under 250,000 distinct CDR3 sequences, about 30% of them present only once. The lymph nodes were axillary draining lymph nodes from breast cancer patients. This clonotype was picked up many times. Its specificity is unknown. The sequenced sample consisted of axillary lymph node tissue. The source is a female donor with breast cancer. Some clones in this sample may be carry-over from other donors' samples. This chain connects TRBV7-9 to TRBJ2-5; TRBD2 matches 10 bases. For the CDR3, the DNA is TGTGCCAGCAGCCCCAGCCTAGCGGGAGTGGGGGAGACCCAGTACTTC. Its translation is CASSPSLAGVGETQYF.